This entry describes one T cell receptor (beta chain). As yet, its antigen is unknown. Surgery cases with the highest brain T cell transcript signatures were chosen for sequencing. Patients received at least one anti-epileptic drug before surgery. This record belongs to a study of brain T cells in children with intractable seizures. Study observations and caveats: Viral specificity was inferred only from CDR3 similarity; HCMV serostatus was unknown.

Clones were read by immunoSEQ multiplex PCR, and TCRdb kept only the in-frame ones, dropping some. The sample lists around 41,000 clones, 90% occurring once. V lost 0 bases and J lost 7, with 8 bases in between. The germline gives CDR1 KGHDR, CDR2 SFDVKD. CDR3 length: 14 amino acids. The rearrangement links TRBV24-1 to TRBJ2-2, with D uncertain. This TCR was sampled from a girl aged 2 to 10 with tuberous sclerosis and intractable seizures. The sample was peripheral blood, taken at surgery. The CDR3 protein is CATSDLQGDGELFF. In nucleotides, the CDR3 is TGTGCCACCAGTGATTTGCAAGGTGACGGGGAGCTGTTTTTT.